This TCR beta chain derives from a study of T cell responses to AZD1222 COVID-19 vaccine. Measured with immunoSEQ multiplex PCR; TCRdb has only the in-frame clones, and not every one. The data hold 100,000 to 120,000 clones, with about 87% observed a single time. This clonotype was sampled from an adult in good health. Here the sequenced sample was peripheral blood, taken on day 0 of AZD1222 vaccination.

CDR3 nucleotide sequence: TGTGCCAGCGAGTTCCGGGGGGCACACACAGATACGCAGTATTTT. Encoded protein: CASEFRGAHTDTQYF. The genes are TRBV6-5 and TRBJ2-3; maybe TRBD2 (7 bases). CDR1 MNHEY and CDR2 SVGAGI come from the germline V gene. Trimming shortened V by 8 bases and J by 2 bases, and 17 bases separated the two germline ends. The CDR3 contains 15 residues.